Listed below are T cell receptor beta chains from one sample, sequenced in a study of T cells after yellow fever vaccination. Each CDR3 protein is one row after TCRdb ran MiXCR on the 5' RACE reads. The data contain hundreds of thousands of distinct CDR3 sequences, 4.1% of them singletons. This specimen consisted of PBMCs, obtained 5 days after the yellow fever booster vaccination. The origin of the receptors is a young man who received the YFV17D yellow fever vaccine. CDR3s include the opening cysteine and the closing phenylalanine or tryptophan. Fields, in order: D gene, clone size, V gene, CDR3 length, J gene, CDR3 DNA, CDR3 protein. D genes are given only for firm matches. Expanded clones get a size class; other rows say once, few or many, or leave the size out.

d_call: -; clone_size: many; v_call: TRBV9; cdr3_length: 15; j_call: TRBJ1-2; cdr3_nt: TGTGCCAGCAGCGTAATTGGGGTCGGCGACTATGGCTACACCTTC; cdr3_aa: CASSVIGVGDYGYTF
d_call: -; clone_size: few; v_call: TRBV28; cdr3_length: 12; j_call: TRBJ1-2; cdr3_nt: TGTGCCAGCAGTTTGCAAGTCCACGGCTACACCTTC; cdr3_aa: CASSLQVHGYTF
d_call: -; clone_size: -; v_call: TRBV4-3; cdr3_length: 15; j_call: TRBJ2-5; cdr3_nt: TGCGCCAGCAGCCAAGAAGGCCGGCCGCAAGAGACCCAGTACTTC; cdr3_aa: CASSQEGRPQETQYF
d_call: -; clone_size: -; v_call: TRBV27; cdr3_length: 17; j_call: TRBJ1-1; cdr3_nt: TGTGCCAGCAGTACTCTATCAAGGGGCCCTGGGAACACTGAAGCTTTCTTT; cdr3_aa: CASSTLSRGPGNTEAFF
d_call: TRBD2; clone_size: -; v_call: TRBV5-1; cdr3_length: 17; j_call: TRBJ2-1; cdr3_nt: TGCGCCAGCAGCACAGGACTAGCGGGGTCTGAGTACAATGAGCAGTTCTTC; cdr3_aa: CASSTGLAGSEYNEQFF
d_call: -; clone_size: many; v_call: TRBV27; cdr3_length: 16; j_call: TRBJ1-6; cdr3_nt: TGTGCCAGCAGTCCCTTGGTTTCACTCTATAATTCACCCCTCCACTTT; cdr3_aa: CASSPLVSLYNSPLHF
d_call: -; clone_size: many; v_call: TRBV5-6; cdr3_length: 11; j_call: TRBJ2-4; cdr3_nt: TGTGCCAGCAGCGGCGGGACGGATCAGTACTTC; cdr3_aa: CASSGGTDQYF
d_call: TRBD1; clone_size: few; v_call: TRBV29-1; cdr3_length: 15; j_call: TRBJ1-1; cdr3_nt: TGCAGCGTTGAAGGGGACAGGGTAAGCGACACTGAAGCTTTCTTT; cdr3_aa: CSVEGDRVSDTEAFF
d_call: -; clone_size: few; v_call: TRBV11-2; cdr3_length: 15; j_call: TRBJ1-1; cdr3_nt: TGTGCCAGCAGCACCCGACAGCTAAGACCCTCTGAAGCTTTCTTT; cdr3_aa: CASSTRQLRPSEAFF
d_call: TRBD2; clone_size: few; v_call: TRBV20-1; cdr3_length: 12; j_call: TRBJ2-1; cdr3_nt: TGCAGTGTCCCTAGCGGGTACAATGAGCAGTTCTTC; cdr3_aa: CSVPSGYNEQFF
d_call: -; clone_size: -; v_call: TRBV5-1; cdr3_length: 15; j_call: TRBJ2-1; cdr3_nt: TGCGCCAGCAGGGTGGCGACAGGCTCAGGGAATGAGCAGTTCTTC; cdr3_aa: CASRVATGSGNEQFF
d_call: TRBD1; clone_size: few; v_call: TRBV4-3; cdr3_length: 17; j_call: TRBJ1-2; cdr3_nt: TGCGCCAGCAGCCAAGGATCTTGGACAGGGGGGGGCTATGGCTACACCTTC; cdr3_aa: CASSQGSWTGGGYGYTF
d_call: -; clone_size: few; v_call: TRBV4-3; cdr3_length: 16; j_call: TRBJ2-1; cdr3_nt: TGCGCCAGCAGCCAAGGGTCAGGGCTCGGCTACAATGAGCAGTTCTTC; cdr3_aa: CASSQGSGLGYNEQFF
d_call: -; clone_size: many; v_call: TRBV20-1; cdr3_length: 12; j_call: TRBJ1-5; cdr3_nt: TGCAGTGCTAGCCCCCCGGGGGAACCCCAGCATTTT; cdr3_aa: CSASPPGEPQHF
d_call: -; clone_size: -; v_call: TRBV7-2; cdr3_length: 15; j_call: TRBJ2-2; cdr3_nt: TGTGCCAGCAGCCCGCAGGGGCGGGGGACCGGGGAGCTGTTTTTT; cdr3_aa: CASSPQGRGTGELFF
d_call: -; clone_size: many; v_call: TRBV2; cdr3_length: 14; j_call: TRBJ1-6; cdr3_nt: TGTGCCAGCAGTGAACGCAGGGGTCTCTCACCCCTCCACTTT; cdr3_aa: CASSERRGLSPLHF
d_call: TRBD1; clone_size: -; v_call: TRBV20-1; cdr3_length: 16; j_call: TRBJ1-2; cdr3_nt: TGCAGTGCTCCTTACTCACTGACAGGGTCGGGTTATGGCTACACCTTC; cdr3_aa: CSAPYSLTGSGYGYTF
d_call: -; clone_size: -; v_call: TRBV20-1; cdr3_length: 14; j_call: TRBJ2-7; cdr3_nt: TGCAGTGCTACGGTCTCGGAATTCCCCTACGAGCAGTACTTC; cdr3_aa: CSATVSEFPYEQYF